The sequence of this T cell receptor beta chain was determined in a study of response to subunit inactivated influenza vaccine (dated by TCRdb to 2016 to 2019). Broadly, across the study: To follow how T cells responded to a trivalent subunit inactivated influenza vaccine, the researchers relied on deep quantitative profiling of the T cell receptor repertoire.

Broad study findings and their caveats: It was suggested by the authors that each seasonal influenza vaccination may recruit only a limited number of new T cells.

Receptor libraries were prepared by RT-PCR. The run used an Illumina HiSeq 2500. TCRdb took the public reads, trimmed them with fastp at Q25, ran MiXCR for clone calling and kept in-frame beta chains. Rows merge per CDR3 protein into single entries with the most common DNA and genes. For this sample the table gives about 540,000 distinct CDR3 sequences, of which 20% to 25% were detected only once. The ten largest clones take up 2.5% to 3% of the sample. Remarks on this clonotype: It has no known antigen specificity. The input lacks base qualities; no much larger clone sits a single base away.

These data also formed part of another study, on T cells expressing NK-cell markers. Per the second study: 5'RACE template switching, by which a universal primer site and unique molecular identifiers were added, was used to make TCR beta cDNA libraries. TCR beta-chain repertoires were profiled in sorted CD3+CD56+NKG2C+, CD3+CD56+NKG2C- and CD3+CD56-NKG2C+ T-cell subsets from several donors. Seven of the eight sequenced donors were HCMV-seropositive and one was HCMV-seronegative. In several experiments an anti-gammadeltaTCR antibody was added to restrict sorting to alphabetaTCR-expressing T cells. In six donors, the dominant CD3+CD56+NKG2C+ clonotypes were found to rank among the top 10 CD8+ clonotypes and to make up about 1.0-7.5% of CD8+ T cells. Those dominant clonotypes were again the most abundant among CD3+CD56-NKG2C+ cells in four donors, at about 25-60.1%. It remained unclear whether the expanded NKG2C-expressing T cell clones were specific for HCMV antigens. The study sequenced eight donors, all healthy volunteers chosen at random: three men and five women. HCMV serostatus was determined by detecting HCMV-specific IgG in serum with a commercial ELISA kit. Ficoll density gradient centrifugation was used to isolate peripheral blood mononuclear cells from blood. Using Miltenyi isolation kits, CD4+ and CD8+ T cells were isolated from PBMC through magnetic immunoseparation. cDNA synthesis was primed from the TCR beta constant segment, followed by two successive PCR amplification steps. Illumina HiSeq 2000/2500, MiSeq or NextSeq was used to sequence libraries as 2 x 150 bp reads. Reads were demultiplexed and grouped by UMI with MIGEC, and clonotypes were assembled and quantified with MiTCR. To exclude erroneous sequences, only TCR cDNA sequences supported by at least two reads were retained. The tcR package was used for downstream repertoire analysis, and clonotypes were matched across fractions by CDR3 nucleotide sequence plus V segment. Antigen specificity was annotated against VDJdb with VDJmatch, allowing one amino acid substitution in CDR3.

The specimen was CD4+ T cells sorted from PBMCs, collected 12 days after vaccination. The receptor was isolated from a man between 50 and 59 years old who received an inactivated influenza vaccine. Donor details come from another sample of the same person, matched by shared clones.

The DNA sequence is given as TGTGCCAGCAGCTTGACCCCGGAGGCCTCCTACAATGAGCAGTTCTTC. This encodes CASSLTPEASYNEQFF. The chain is made from TRBV7-6 and TRBJ2-1, and TRBD2 may be the D gene, going by 5 matching bases. CDR1 is given as SGHVS and CDR2 as FNYEAQ, both from the germline V gene. V is cut by 3 bases and J by 0 bases, and the space between the germline ends is 12 bases. The CDR3 numbers 16 residues from cysteine through phenylalanine. Left in the record is the CDR3 DNA by itself, 48 bases read in frame from the first base.